The 22 T cell receptor beta chains below all came from one sample that was sequenced in a study of T cells in Graves' hyperthyroidism and ophthalmopathy (dated by TCRdb to between 2018 and 2020). The library came from multiplex PCR. Sequencing instrument: Illumina HiSeq 2000. The TCR beta CDR3 regions were amplified from the RNA transcripts. The first round of RT-PCR for the TCR CDR3 was performed with the HTBI primer set and the Qiagen OneStep RT-PCR kit. TCRdb cleaned the public reads at Q25 with fastp, built clones with MiXCR and kept in-frame beta chains. Each entry merges the rows of one CDR3 protein and shows their most common DNA and genes. The sample table holds about 560,000 distinct CDR3 sequences, of which over 15% were seen once. Jointly, the top ten make up about 18% of the sample. The specimen was blood. Receptor source: a woman under 30 with Graves' hyperthyroidism.

This clonotype was seen a few times. The V and J genes are TRBV15 and TRBJ2-4; D uncertain. V was trimmed by 6 bases and J by 8 bases, leaving 14 bases between them. This CDR3 contains 13 residues. Germline CDR1 reads LNHNV; CDR2 reads YYDKDF (reference sequence). CDR3 loop: CATRAGPQDIQYF. DNA of the CDR3: TGTGCCACCAGGGCAGGACCCCAGGACATTCAGTACTTC.

This clonotype has just a few counts. The rearrangement links TRBV4-1 to TRBJ2-3, with D perhaps matching TRBD1 or TRBD2 (5 bases each). The CDR3 extends over 14 amino acids. CDR1 and CDR2 from the germline V gene are MGHRA and YSYEKL. V was shortened by 5 bases and J by 5 bases, with 14 bases between the two germline ends. The CDR3 DNA follows: TGCGCCAGCAGCATACGGGACCGAGGAGATACGCAGTATTTT. Residues: CASSIRDRGDTQYF.

This clonotype turned up a few times. V gene TRBV24-1 combines with J gene TRBJ1-2, with no clear D. The V end was cut by 0 bases, the J end by 8 bases, with 12 bases between. This CDR3 region has 14 residues. Germline CDR1 is KGHDR and CDR2 is SFDVKD. The CDR3 nucleotides read TGTGCCACCAGTGATTTGGACGGGCTAGCGGGCTACACCTTC. This translates into CATSDLDGLAGYTF.

This clonotype was recorded a few times. The V gene is TRBV20-1, the J gene TRBJ2-5; D is perhaps TRBD1 (7 bases). CDR1 is DFQATT, CDR2 SNEGSKA, per germline (reference sequence). V was pared by 5 bases and J by 2 bases, with 24 bases between. This CDR3 region has 17 residues. CDR3 DNA: TGCAGTGCTGGGGGGAACGACAGGGCTCCGCCACAAGAGACCCAGTACTTC. This encodes CSAGGNDRAPPQETQYF.

The chain joins TRBV5-1 to TRBJ2-6; tentative D call: TRBD1 (6 bases). The CDR3 spans 19 residues. Per the germline V gene, CDR1 is SGHRS and CDR2 is YFSETQ. Trimming removed 7 bases from V and 1 base from J, with 24 bases in between. The CDR3 is CASSSVGARRFSGANVLTF. CDR3 coding DNA: TGCGCCAGCTCCTCGGTGGGGGCTCGCCGGTTTTCTGGGGCCAACGTCCTGACTTTC.

This CDR3 reads CASRRTTGAKNIQYF. The CDR3 region has the DNA TGTGCCAGCAGACGCACCACCGGGGCCAAAAACATTCAGTACTTC. The gene calls are TRBV6-2 or TRBV6-3 and TRBJ2-4; D is unclear. The CDR3 loop spans 15 amino acids. Germline lookup yields CDR1 MNHEY and CDR2 SVGEGT. V shed 6 bases and J shed 1 base, with 13 bases lying between them.

At least ten counts were recorded for this clonotype. V is TRBV5-6 and J is TRBJ1-6, with D unresolved. V lost 1 base and J lost 9, with 11 bases in between. Germline values: CDR1 SGHDT, CDR2 YYEEEE. The length of the CDR3 is 14 residues. The CDR3: CASSLIDTTSPLHF. The CDR3, as DNA: TGTGCCAGCAGCTTGATAGATACGACTTCACCCCTCCACTTT.

At least ten counts were recorded for this clonotype. This sequence joins TRBV2 and TRBJ1-4, with TRBD1 as a possible D gene (6 bases). Germline CDR1 reads SNHLY; CDR2 reads FYNNEI. The V end lost 7 bases, the J end lost 5 bases, and 11 bases lay between the germline ends. This CDR3 has 13 residues. CDR3 residues: CASNRAFNEKLFF. CDR3 nucleotide sequence: TGTGCCAGCAACAGGGCCTTCAATGAAAAACTGTTTTTT.

This clonotype has ten or more counts. This chain uses TRBV20-1 with TRBJ2-3; 13 nucleotides line up with TRBD2. V gave up 4 bases and J gave up 4 bases; unmatched junction bases: 2. This CDR3 contains 14 residues. The germline V gene has CDR1 DFQATT and CDR2 SNEGSKA (reference sequence). The CDR3 sequence: CSATLAGGSDTQYF. The CDR3 nucleotides read TGCAGTGCTACACTAGCGGGGGGGTCAGATACGCAGTATTTT.

There are a few counts of this clonotype. V is TRBV5-1 and J is TRBJ2-1; 14 bases are a match to TRBD2. From germline, CDR1 is SGHRS and CDR2 YFSETQ. This CDR3 contains 15 residues. The V segment lost 5 bases and the J segment 10 bases; nucleotides outside the gene matches: 8. The CDR3 loop reads CASRLLGLAGEEQFF. In DNA, the CDR3 is TGCGCCAGCAGATTACTGGGACTAGCGGGAGAAGAGCAGTTCTTC.

This clonotype appeared a few times. The rearrangement joins TRBV12-3 or TRBV12-4 to TRBJ1-2, with D perhaps matching TRBD1 (5 bases). The germline V and J ends were trimmed by 3 bases and 4 bases, with 15 bases remaining between them. The CDR3 runs 15 residues. In DNA, the CDR3 is TGTGCCAGCAGTTTTCGAGGGAGGGGTGGCTATGGCTACACCTTC. Residues: CASSFRGRGGYGYTF.

This clonotype has a count of ten or more. The V gene is TRBV3-1, the J gene TRBJ2-7, with unresolved D. V lost 4 bases and J lost 0, with 13 bases in between. The CDR3 sequence is 15 residues long. Germline loops: CDR1 LGHDT, CDR2 YNNKEL (reference sequence). CDR3: CASSPTSPSSYEQYF. CDR3 nucleotides: TGTGCCAGCAGCCCTACGAGTCCAAGCTCCTACGAGCAGTACTTC.

This clonotype has only a few counts. DNA of the CDR3: TGTGCCAGCAGCGAGGGACTAGCGGGGGGGCTGACGATCGAAGAGACCCAGTACTTC. Protein product: CASSEGLAGGLTIEETQYF. The chain uses TRBV9 and TRBJ2-5, with 16 bases lining up with TRBD2. J gave up 3 bases and V 3 bases, and 11 bases lay outside the gene matches. Germline V gives CDR1 SGDLS, CDR2 YYNGEE. There are 19 residues in the CDR3.

The sample holds many counts of this clonotype. V gene TRBV2 combines with J gene TRBJ2-7; the D call may be TRBD1 or TRBD2 (5 bases each). Per germline, CDR1 SNHLY and CDR2 FYNNEI. V lost 4 bases, J lost 2 bases, and 12 bases lay in between. The CDR3 extends over 14 amino acids. CDR3: CASSVGGQTYEQYF. CDR3 nucleotides: TGTGCCAGCAGTGTTGGAGGACAAACCTACGAGCAGTACTTC.

This rearrangement joins TRBV20-1 to TRBJ2-5, with 9 bases lining up with TRBD2. V dropped 5 bases and J dropped 1; count of bases not matched to a gene: 8. The CDR3 contains 15 residues. Germline loops: CDR1 DFQATT, CDR2 SNEGSKA (reference sequence). As DNA, the CDR3 is TGCAGTGCTGGCCGCCTAGCGGGGTCCCAAGAGACCCAGTACTTC. It codes for CSAGRLAGSQETQYF.

The chain links TRBV5-1 to TRBJ2-5; D not resolved. CDR1 and CDR2 from the germline V gene are SGHRS and YFSETQ. Trimming pared 7 bases from V and 3 bases from J, leaving 10 bases between. The CDR3 loop spans 12 amino acids. This CDR3 reads CASSETEETQYF. The CDR3 DNA sequence: TGCGCCAGCTCGGAGACTGAAGAGACCCAGTACTTC.

This clonotype was recorded at least ten times. The chain uses TRBV7-2 and TRBJ1-5; 7 bases map to TRBD1. The CDR3 sequence is 15 residues long. Germline values: CDR1 SGHTA, CDR2 FQGNSA. The ends lost 5 bases at V and 1 base at J; junction bases unmatched: 5. CDR3 bases: TGTGCCAGCAGCGAGGGACAGTTCAGCAATCAGCCCCAGCATTTT. Translation: CASSEGQFSNQPQHF.

The V call is TRBV6-1, the J call TRBJ2-1, with 12 bases aligning to TRBD1. J was trimmed by 6 bases and V by 7 bases; bases with no gene match: 7. The germline CDR1 and CDR2 sequences are MNHNS and SASEGT. This CDR3 spans 15 amino acids. CDR3 bases: TGTGCCAGCACCTTGGGACAGGGGGCACCCAATGAGCAGTTCTTC. Translation: CASTLGQGAPNEQFF.

There are many counts of this clonotype. This chain links TRBV11-2 with TRBJ2-7; the D call may be TRBD1 or TRBD2 (5 bases each). Germline V CDR1 and CDR2: SGHAT, FQNNGV. This CDR3 contains 15 residues. Trimming stripped 1 base from V and 0 bases from J, with 10 bases between. The CDR3: CASSLAPGSSYEQYF. The CDR3 DNA reads as TGTGCCAGCAGCTTAGCGCCAGGGAGCTCCTACGAGCAGTACTTC.

The gene calls are TRBV6-2 or TRBV6-3 and TRBJ1-1; D is uncertain. Per germline, CDR1 MNHEY and CDR2 SVGEGT. The ends were cut back, 3 bases at V and 5 bases at J, with 10 bases in the middle. This CDR3 is 13 amino acids long. This CDR3 reads CASSYIRETEAFF. CDR3 nucleotide sequence: TGTGCCAGCAGTTATATTCGGGAAACTGAAGCTTTCTTT.

Many counts were recorded for this clonotype. The chain carries TRBV12-3 or TRBV12-4 and TRBJ1-2; 8 bases fit TRBD1. The V gene end was trimmed by 5 bases and the J gene end by 6 bases; junction bases not matched to a gene: 8. This CDR3 region has 14 residues. Here the CDR3 DNA reads TGTGCCAGCAGTGCAAGACAGGGGAAGCATGGCTACACCTTC. As protein: CASSARQGKHGYTF.

Details on this clonotype: At one end the junction does not follow the germline gene, possibly because of a read error. The V call is TRBV6-2 or TRBV6-3, the J call TRBJ2-2; 7 bases map to TRBD2. Germline loops: CDR1 MNHEY, CDR2 SVGEGT. The CDR3 is 16 residues long. In nucleotides, the CDR3 is TGTGCCAGCTGCTACCTACTAGCGTGGAACACCGGGGAGCTGCTTTTT. Residues: CASCYLLAWNTGELLF.